This TCR beta chain was identified during a study of blood T cell repertoires in COVID-19. Study-level information: Donors in the United States, Italy and Spain gave samples during acute or convalescent COVID-19. In each case, the material was cDNA or gDNA derived from T cells, B-cell-depleted T cells, or PBMCs.

Authors' analysis steps: Reference gene primer amplification gave estimated nucleated cell counts. The protocol was immunoSEQ multiplex PCR, while the TCRdb copy is restricted to in-frame clones and leaves out a portion. V, J and clone size reflect that table, while D and trimming were determined from the DNA. The sample lists roughly 100,000 clones, about four fifths occurring once. In this sample, this clone turned up once. The clonotype was recovered from a human donor in a cohort sampled during active COVID-19. Sequencing was done on a sample of peripheral blood.

The CDR3 bases are TGTGCCAGCAGCTTGGCCGGGGGGACTGGGGGTGAAAAACTGTTTTTT. This translates into CASSLAGGTGGEKLFF. The J gene is TRBJ1-4, the V gene TRBV5-5, with D possibly matching TRBD1 (5 bases). The CDR3 sequence is 16 residues long. CDR1 and CDR2 (germline): SGHKS, YYEKEE (reference sequence). V lost 0 bases and J lost 7, with 16 bases in between.